The 2 T cell receptor beta chains given below trace back to one sample, sequenced in a study of cytomegalovirus exposure and HLA in healthy donors. The PCR had 60 Vbeta and 13 Jbeta primers. Method: immunoSEQ multiplex PCR; TCRdb's copy keeps in-frame clones and lacks some. The table lists 130,000 to 150,000 clones, under 70% of them singletons. Sample: PBMCs. The receptors here all came from a woman between 25 and 40 years old in good health and CMV-seropositive.

This clone has only a few counts. The chain carries TRBV7-2 and TRBJ2-7; 8 nucleotides line up with TRBD1. After removal of 2 bases from V and 9 bases from J, the junction contained 9 bases not matched to a gene. This CDR3 spans 14 amino acids. The germline gives CDR1 SGHTA, CDR2 FQGNSA. The CDR3 region has the DNA TGTGCCAGCAGCTTAAATCAGGGGGCGGGGTGGCAGTACTTC. It yields the protein CASSLNQGAGWQYF. The full variable domain, completed using reference TRBV7-2 and TRBJ2-7, is GAGVSQSPSNKVTEKGKDVELRCDPISGHTALYWYRQSLGQGLEFLIYFQGNSAPDKSGLPSDRFSAERTGGSVSTLTIQRTQQEDSAVYLCASSLNQGAGWQYFGPGTRLTVT.

The gene calls are TRBV30 and TRBJ2-5; 8 nucleotides line up with TRBD2. The germline V gene encodes CDR1 GTSNPN and CDR2 SVGIG (reference sequence). With 6 bases clipped from V and 0 bases from J, the junction kept 0 bases outside the gene matches. The CDR3 spans 12 residues. The chain's CDR3 is CACSGNQETQYF. CDR3 nucleotide sequence: TGTGCCTGTAGCGGGAACCAAGAGACCCAGTACTTC.